Below, one T cell receptor beta chain is given with its context. Its antigen is unknown. No base quality values were provided; no much bigger clone lies one nucleotide off. Unstimulated PBMCs, after thawing, were stained for CD3, CD4 and CD8 and then FACS-sorted into CD3+CD4+ and CD3+CD8+ populations. All 8 studied subjects were randomized to withdrawal of immunosuppression. The Qiagen DNeasy Blood and Tissue Kit was used for genomic DNA isolation. The germline ends are 11 bases apart after V is trimmed by 5 bases and J by 0 bases. Reading from cysteine to phenylalanine, the CDR3 counts 15 amino acids. Here the CDR3 DNA is all that survives: 45 bases in frame from base 1. The CDR1 and CDR2 encoded by the germline V gene are SGHVS and FNYEAQ. High-throughput TCRbeta CDR3 sequencing of frozen genomic DNA was performed by immunoSEQ, with PCR amplification, mapping, bias correction and internal controls included. The authors processed their data as follows. Productive rearrangements were retained, and unique TCRbeta sequences were defined by the CDR3 nucleotide sequence together with the V and J gene. A sequence counted as donor-reactive only if the sequence showed at least 5-fold expansion in CFSE-low cells compared with unstimulated pre-transplant cells and had a frequency of at least 0.01%. Minimum frequency thresholds were set for each subject on the basis of the unstimulated sample with the lowest template count, so that a detection power of at least 90% was ensured. Repertoire turnover was measured by Jensen-Shannon divergence between the top 1000 TCRbeta sequences post- and pre-transplant. Two-sided Fisher's exact tests were used to test for changes in how often donor-reactive sequences were detected. This is the immuneACCESS table as TCRdb keeps it, with only in-frame sequences that have V and J called. A part of the clones is gone; compared with another copy, unresolved V genes explain less than half, and the rest is unexplained. V, J and clone size are taken as reported in that table, and D and trimming were inferred from the DNA itself. The table for this sample lists around 71,000 clones; 75% to 85% of them were counted only once. Clones ranked in the top ten supply 0.65% to 0.85% of the sample.

These data come from a study of T cell clones after liver transplantation (dated by TCRdb to between 2017 and 2020). Regarding the study in general: Samples were obtained from ITN030ST, a randomized trial in which withdrawal of immunosuppression was attempted within 2 years of liver transplantation. Third party-reactive TCRbeta sequences from pre-transplant MLRs were also identified as an antigen-independent comparator for donor-reactive sequences. To count as tolerant, a recipient had to stay completely off immunosuppression for at least one year without liver enzymes climbing beyond twice the upper limit of normal. Until randomization at 12-24 months post-transplant, subjects were given standard immunosuppression, with no induction therapy. Donor-reactive T cell clones were identified by TCRbeta sequencing following a pre-transplant mixed lymphocyte reaction and were subsequently tracked in post-transplant blood. Blood samples were collected pre-transplant, then pre-randomization ahead of withdrawal, and finally post-randomization once withdrawal had either been completed or failed. Of the eight recipients, a few were HCV-positive, while the remaining recipients had been transplanted for non-autoimmune, non-viral indications. Of the 8 liver transplant recipients making up the studied cohort, 3 were classified as tolerant and 5 as non-tolerant. Broad study findings and their caveats: A greater decline was seen for donor-reactive sequences than for third party-reactive sequences, suggesting partial antigen-specific deletion unrelated to withdrawal success. Low numbers of available donor cells limited the measurable donor-reactive repertoire in a couple of subjects. Since no allograft tissue specimens were available, donor-reactive T cells may have migrated into the graft instead of being deleted. Because of small, heterogeneous patient numbers and non-standardized post-transplant time points, the conclusions were only preliminary. When repertoire turnover was accounted for, significantly reduced detection of donor-reactive sequences was found in 7 of 8 subjects for CD4 and in 8 of 8 subjects for CD8. In most of the 8 subjects, regardless of tolerance or HCV status, circulating donor-reactive CD4 TCRbeta sequences dropped significantly post-transplant.

The V gene is TRBV7-6 and the J gene is TRBJ1-3; a tentative D match to TRBD1 spans 5 bases. This sample comprised CD4+ T cells from blood, obtained 12 months after liver transplant. The origin of this receptor is a human patient who received a liver transplant. Following a transplant, some T lymphocytes may have been derived from the graft donor. The CDR3 loop reads CASSVNRNSGNTIYF. The DNA reads TGTGCCAGCAGCGTAAACAGGAACTCTGGAAACACCATATATTTT.